This is a list of T cell receptor beta chains from one sample in a study of Graves' ophthalmopathy and Graves' hyperthyroidism. TCRdb called the multiplex PCR reads again in MiXCR, with one record for every CDR3 protein. The sample gives about 220,000 distinct CDR3 sequences, about 22% of which show up once; about 40% is in the top ten. What was sequenced was peripheral blood. Receptor source: a woman aged 50 to 65 with Graves' ophthalmopathy. Both conserved end residues are part of each CDR3. A D gene is named only where the DNA matches it firmly. Clone size is given for some rows only: seen once, a few or many times, or a class if the clone is expanded.

J,V,D,size,CDR3,DNA
TRBJ2-7,TRBV11-2,TRBD2,.,CASSRDGASGNYEQYF,TGTGCCAGCAGTCGAGATGGAGCTAGCGGGAACTACGAGCAGTACTTC
TRBJ1-5,TRBV2,TRBD1,many,CASRELTGGGQPQHF,TGTGCCAGCAGGGAACTGACAGGGGGCGGTCAGCCCCAGCATTTT
TRBJ1-2,TRBV28,.,few,CASSLSWQGTGYTF,TGTGCCAGCAGTTTATCCTGGCAGGGGACCGGCTACACCTTC
TRBJ2-7,TRBV6-1,TRBD1,many,CVISGQGSQNEQYF,TGTGTGATATCGGGACAGGGTAGCCAAAACGAGCAGTACTTC
TRBJ2-1,TRBV12-3/TRBV12-4,TRBD2,many,CASSLGASGRDEQFF,TGTGCCAGCAGTTTAGGGGCTAGCGGGAGGGATGAGCAGTTCTTC
TRBJ1-5,TRBV6-5,TRBD1,.,CASRTRQGPQPQHF,TGTGCCAGCAGGACTCGACAGGGCCCTCAGCCCCAGCATTTT
TRBJ1-1,TRBV15,.,many,CATSGDGGWNTEAFF,TGTGCCACCAGCGGGGACGGGGGTTGGAACACTGAAGCTTTCTTT
TRBJ1-2,TRBV15,.,few,CATSRDQAFF,TGTGCCACCAGCAGAGATCAGGCCTTCTTC
TRBJ2-2,TRBV11-3,TRBD1,many,CASSLQGAQDTGELFF,TGTGCCAGCAGCTTACAGGGGGCGCAGGACACCGGGGAGCTGTTTTTT
TRBJ2-2,TRBV12-3/TRBV12-4,.,.,CASSFRVTGELFF,TGTGCCAGCAGTTTTCGGGTCACCGGGGAGCTGTTTTTT
TRBJ1-5,TRBV28,.,many,CASGDRTLKGAQHF,TGTGCCAGCGGTGACAGGACACTCAAGGGGGCCCAGCATTTT
TRBJ1-5,TRBV28,TRBD1,once,CASKLTQGRYQPQHF,TGTGCCAGCAAACTAACACAGGGGAGGTATCAGCCCCAGCATTTT
TRBJ1-2,TRBV25-1,TRBD1,.,CASSERTGGRNYGYTF,TGTGCCAGCAGTGAACGGACAGGGGGAAGGAACTATGGCTACACCTTC
TRBJ2-1,TRBV5-1,TRBD2,few,CASSLVPASGGYNEQFF,TGCGCCAGCAGCTTGGTACCCGCTAGCGGAGGTTACAATGAGCAGTTCTTC
TRBJ1-5,TRBV20-1,.,.,CSASRGSVFGGNQPQHF,TGCAGTGCTTCCCGGGGTTCGGTCTTTGGCGGTAATCAGCCCCAGCATTTT
TRBJ2-7,TRBV11-2,.,.,CASILVSGTAAASEQYF,TGTGCCAGCATCTTAGTTTCTGGGACCGCCGCGGCGAGCGAGCAGTACTTC